The rows below give T cell receptor beta chains drawn from one sample of a study of beta chain features in type 1 diabetes. This table comes from immunoSEQ multiplex PCR, and its TCRdb copy is limited to in-frame clones, with some not included. Here the sample spans 150,000 to 200,000 clones, about 9.8% being singletons. The material sequenced was central memory CD4+ T cells from blood. The source is a woman aged 18-30 years in good health. CDR3s include the opening cysteine and the closing phenylalanine or tryptophan. D genes are given only for firm matches. Where a row states a size, it is once, few, many or the class of an expanded clone; other rows omit it.

clone_size j_call d_call v_call cdr3_nt cdr3_aa
. TRBJ1-1 . TRBV5-1 TGCGCCAGCAGCGCGACTGGCGACAGACTCACTGAAGCTTTCTTT CASSATGDRLTEAFF
many TRBJ2-7 TRBD2 TRBV19 TGTGCCAGTTCTCGGACTAGCGGTTACGAGCAGTACTTC CASSRTSGYEQYF
few TRBJ1-4 . TRBV5-1 TGCGCCAGCACCCGAACCGTAGGGGGAGATGAAAAACTGTTTTTT CASTRTVGGDEKLFF
few TRBJ1-1 . TRBV30 TGTGCCTGGGCGGGTCCCCTAGGCTCTGAAGCTTTCTTT CAWAGPLGSEAFF
few TRBJ2-7 TRBD2 TRBV9 TGTGCCAGCAGCGTAGAGGCGGGAGCCTACGAGCAGTACTTC CASSVEAGAYEQYF
. TRBJ2-7 . TRBV7-9 TGTGCCAGCAGCTTAGGCGTAGCCTACGAGCAGTACTTC CASSLGVAYEQYF
. TRBJ2-4 . TRBV5-4 TGTGCCAGCAGCTTGTGGGGGGGCCAAAACATTCAGTACTTC CASSLWGGQNIQYF
few TRBJ2-6 . TRBV7-6 TGTGCCAGCAGCTCCAAAGGGCCAGGGCAATCTGGGGCCAACGTCCTGACTTTC CASSSKGPGQSGANVLTF
few TRBJ2-7 . TRBV19 TGTGCCAGTCGGAGGGACCCAGCGGCCTACGAGCAGTACTTC CASRRDPAAYEQYF
few TRBJ2-3 . TRBV30 TGTGCCTGGAGTGTACAGGAGGGGGATACGCAGTATTTT CAWSVQEGDTQYF
few TRBJ1-6 . TRBV4-3 TGCGCCAGCAGCCAAGACAGGGGTAATTCACCCCTCCACTTT CASSQDRGNSPLHF
few TRBJ2-5 . TRBV18 TGTGCCAGCTCACCACCGGCGGGAACCCAAGAGACCCAGTACTTC CASSPPAGTQETQYF
few TRBJ2-2 . TRBV27 TGTGCCAGCAGTTTAGAGGCAGGGGCCTACACCGGGGAGCTGTTTTTT CASSLEAGAYTGELFF
many TRBJ2-7 . TRBV5-1 TGCGCCAGCAGCTTAGGACAGACTTCCTACGAGCAGTACTTC CASSLGQTSYEQYF
. TRBJ2-2 TRBD2 TRBV4-1 TGCGCCAGCAGCCCCGCCCCAGATACTAGCGGGGGGGAGCTGTTTTTT CASSPAPDTSGGELFF
few TRBJ1-1 . TRBV7-2 TGTGCCAGCAGTTGGGGTGAGGGCACTGAAGCTTTCTTT CASSWGEGTEAFF
. TRBJ2-7 . TRBV11-2 TGTGCCAGCAGCTTAGGGGACTTCTCCTACGAGCAGTACTTC CASSLGDFSYEQYF
. TRBJ2-5 TRBD1 TRBV19 TGTGCCACCTCGCGACAGGGGGAGGTCGAGACCCAGTACTTC CATSRQGEVETQYF
. TRBJ1-1 . TRBV5-4 TGTGCCAGCAGCTCACAGGTCCTGAACACTGAAGCTTTCTTT CASSSQVLNTEAFF
. TRBJ2-3 TRBD2 TRBV5-4 TGTGCCAGCAGCTTGGCCGGTAGCGGGACCGGGCATACGCAGTATTTT CASSLAGSGTGHTQYF
few TRBJ2-3 . TRBV9 TGTGCCAGCAGCTCTCAGATGGATACGCAGTATTTT CASSSQMDTQYF
few TRBJ2-1 TRBD1 TRBV11-1 TGTGCCAGCAACCCAGACAGGGGGCGATACAATGAGCAGTTCTTC CASNPDRGRYNEQFF
few TRBJ2-7 TRBD2 TRBV29-1 TGCAGCGGATTGAATAGCGGGGGCGTCGAGCAGTACTTC CSGLNSGGVEQYF
. TRBJ2-1 TRBD1 TRBV10-3 TGTGCCATCAGCCTCACAGGGGCGAACAATGAGCAGTTCTTC CAISLTGANNEQFF